These 16 T cell receptor beta chains share one sample of origin, sequenced in a study of T-cell memory formation after mild COVID-19. TCRdb ran MiXCR on the 5' RACE reads and lists one entry per CDR3 protein. The table shows just over 200,000 distinct CDR3 sequences, with 7.5% to 10% occurring only once. The sample taken for sequencing was PBMCs or a T cell subset sorted from them (not recorded which). Receptors originate from a man between 18 and 35 years old who had mild COVID-19 (a few samples of this study predate the infection). Cell type and time point are not known.

This clonotype occurred many times. The genes are TRBV10-3 and TRBJ2-1; 9 nucleotides line up with TRBD1. Germline CDR1 is ENHRY and CDR2 is SYGVKD. The V and J ends lost 2 bases and 3 bases, in that order; junction bases with no gene match: 2. The length of the CDR3 is 15 residues. The CDR3 region has the DNA TGTGCCATCAGTGAGACGGACAGGGGCTACAATGAGCAGTTCTTC. It is translated as CAISETDRGYNEQFF.

This clonotype appeared a few times. J is TRBJ2-5 and V is TRBV7-2; D perhaps matches TRBD1 (6 bases). Germline CDR1 SGHTA, CDR2 FQGNSA. The V and J ends lost 0 bases and 6 bases respectively, with 14 bases between them. The CDR3 is 15 amino acids. The CDR3 loop reads CASSLARAGVQTQYF. DNA for the CDR3: TGTGCCAGCAGCTTAGCGCGGGCAGGGGTACAGACCCAGTACTTC.

Many counts were recorded for this clonotype. CDR3 amino acids: CASSLQARNNEQFF. CDR3 DNA sequence: TGTGCCAGCAGCCTACAGGCCAGGAACAATGAGCAGTTCTTC. The V gene is TRBV12-3 or TRBV12-4, the J gene TRBJ2-1; D may be TRBD1 (5 bases). The CDR3 has 14 residues. The V gene lost 6 bases and the J gene lost 5 bases, with 14 bases spanning the gap.

This clonotype has a count of ten or more. The junction shows a germline mismatch at one end, possibly a read error. The V and J genes are TRBV5-1 and TRBJ2-5; 12 nucleotides agree with TRBD2. In germline, CDR1 is SGHRS, CDR2 YFSETQ. The CDR3 loop spans 14 amino acids. The CDR3 coding sequence is TGTGCCAGCAGCCTAGCGGGGGGGCAAGAGACCCAGTACTTC. It translates to CASSLAGGQETQYF.

This clonotype was counted between two and nine times. The chain employs TRBV6-4 and TRBJ2-5, with 10 bases matching TRBD1. V dropped 0 bases and J dropped 0; count of bases not matched to a gene: 4. There are 17 residues in the CDR3. Germline lookup yields CDR1 MRHNA and CDR2 SNTAGT. As DNA, the CDR3 is TGTGCCAGCAGTGACTCGGGACAGGGGACGTACCAAGAGACCCAGTACTTC. It codes for CASSDSGQGTYQETQYF.

This clonotype was recorded many times. The rearrangement uses TRBV9 and TRBJ1-1; 10 bases are a match to TRBD1. Germline-derived CDR1 and CDR2 are SGDLS and YYNGEE. The CDR3 sequence is 15 residues long. Germline trimming cut 4 bases from V and 4 bases from J; bases unmatched to any gene: 7. The CDR3 spells CASSRTGTGVTEAFF. As DNA, the CDR3 is TGTGCCAGCAGCAGAACCGGGACAGGGGTCACTGAAGCTTTCTTT.

The rearrangement links TRBV29-1 to TRBJ1-1; the match to TRBD1 covers 10 bases. The V gene end was trimmed by 3 bases and the J gene end by 6 bases; junction bases not matched to a gene: 16. The V gene's germline CDR1 is SQVTM and CDR2 ANQGSEA. The CDR3 runs 17 residues. The CDR3 nucleotides are TGCAGCGTTGAGTTATTAATCTCGGGACAGGGGTTCCCTGAAGCTTTCTTT. This translates into CSVELLISGQGFPEAFF.

The V gene is TRBV2, the J gene TRBJ2-7, with D hard to call. Germline V CDR1 and CDR2: SNHLY, FYNNEI. The V gene lost 5 bases and the J gene lost 6 bases, with 14 bases spanning the gap. This CDR3 spans 13 amino acids. This chain's CDR3 is CASSRDPSGEQYV. The CDR3 nucleotides are TGTGCCAGCAGTAGAGACCCATCGGGCGAGCAGTACGTC.

This clonotype has more than one count but fewer than ten. V is TRBV7-9 and J is TRBJ1-5; unclear D gene. V was clipped by 8 bases and J by 1 base, with 15 bases between them. CDR1 is SEHNR and CDR2 is FQNEAQ in the germline V gene (reference sequence). The CDR3 has 15 amino acids. The CDR3 here is CASGLDRGSNQPQHF. DNA for the CDR3: TGTGCCAGCGGTCTAGATCGAGGGAGCAATCAGCCCCAGCATTTT.

This clonotype was detected only a few times. The V call is TRBV2, the J call TRBJ2-7; D call uncertain. Per germline, CDR1 SNHLY and CDR2 FYNNEI. The CDR3 has 13 amino acids. The V end was cut by 4 bases, the J end by 2 bases, with 9 bases between. The chain's CDR3 is CASSVGSAYEQYV. The CDR3 DNA reads TGTGCCAGCAGTGTTGGCAGTGCCTACGAGCAGTACGTC.

V usage is TRBV6-2 or TRBV6-3 and J usage is TRBJ1-2, with D possibly TRBD1 on 5 matching bases. Germline V lookup: CDR1 MNHEY, CDR2 SVGEGT. The V end lost 8 bases, the J end lost 4 bases, and 11 bases lay between the germline ends. This CDR3 has 12 amino acids. CDR3 amino acids: CASPLGAYGYTF. CDR3 DNA: TGTGCCAGCCCTCTCGGGGCCTATGGCTACACCTTC.

This clonotype was counted a few times. J is TRBJ1-1 and V is TRBV6-2 or TRBV6-3; no clear D gene. The germline V gene has CDR1 MNHEY and CDR2 SVGEGT. CDR3 length equals 12 residues. Trimming removed 6 bases at V and 1 base at J, with 6 bases between. DNA of the CDR3: TGTGCCAGCAGGGGTCCGAACACTGAAGCTTTCTTT. This gives the protein CASRGPNTEAFF.

The chain has TRBV9 and TRBJ2-7; TRBD2 matches 12 bases. Trimming removed 4 bases from V and 4 bases from J; junction bases left unmatched: 9. CDR1 is SGDLS, CDR2 YYNGEE, per germline. The CDR3 runs to 16 residues. CDR3 in amino acids: CASSPRASGGGYEQYF. CDR3 DNA sequence: TGTGCCAGCAGCCCCCGGGCTAGCGGGGGGGGTTACGAGCAGTACTTC.

This clonotype has ten or more counts. The gene calls are TRBV20-1 and TRBJ1-1; a possible D gene is TRBD1 (6 bases). The CDR3 is made up of 13 amino acids. In germline, CDR1 is DFQATT, CDR2 SNEGSKA (reference sequence). The V and J ends lost 6 bases and 0 bases respectively, with 11 bases between them. The CDR3 DNA reads as TGCAGTGCCGGGGGGCAGATGAACACTGAAGCTTTCTTT. Its protein product is CSAGGQMNTEAFF.

Many counts were recorded for this clonotype. The chain has TRBV7-2 and TRBJ2-1; 8 nucleotides line up with TRBD2. CDR3 length equals 14 residues. Trimming at V came to 1 base and at J to 7 bases, leaving 3 bases not matched to a gene. The germline V gene encodes CDR1 SGHTA and CDR2 FQGNSA. DNA of the CDR3: TGTGCCAGCAGCTTAGGCGGGGGGAAAAATGAGCAGTTCTTC. Amino acids: CASSLGGGKNEQFF.

There are a few counts of this clonotype. V gene TRBV5-1 combines with J gene TRBJ1-6; no definite D call. With 0 bases removed from V and 7 bases from J, the gap between germline ends came to 11 bases. CDR1 is SGHRS and CDR2 is YFSETQ in the germline V gene. The CDR3 runs to 15 residues. In DNA form, the CDR3 reads TGCGCCAGCAGCTTGGAAACTACAGCCAATTCACCCCTCCACTTT. Its translation: CASSLETTANSPLHF.